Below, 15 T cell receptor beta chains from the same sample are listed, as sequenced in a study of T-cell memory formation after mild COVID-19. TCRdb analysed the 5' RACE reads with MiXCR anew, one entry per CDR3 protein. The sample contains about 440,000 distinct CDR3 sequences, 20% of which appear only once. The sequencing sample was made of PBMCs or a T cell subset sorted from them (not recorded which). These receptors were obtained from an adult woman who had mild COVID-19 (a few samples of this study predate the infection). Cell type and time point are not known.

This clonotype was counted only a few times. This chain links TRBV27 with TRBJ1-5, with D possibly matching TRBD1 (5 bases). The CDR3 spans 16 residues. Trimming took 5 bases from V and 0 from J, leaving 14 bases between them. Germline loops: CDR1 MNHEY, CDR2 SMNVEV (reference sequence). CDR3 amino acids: CASSPDSFLSNQPQHF. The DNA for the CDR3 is TGTGCCAGCAGTCCCGACAGCTTCCTTAGCAATCAGCCCCAGCATTTT.

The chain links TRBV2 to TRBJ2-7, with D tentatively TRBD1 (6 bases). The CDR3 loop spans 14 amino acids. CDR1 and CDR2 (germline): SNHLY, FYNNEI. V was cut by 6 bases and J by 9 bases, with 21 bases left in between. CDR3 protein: CASSPRRQQGRQYF. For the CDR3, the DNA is TGTGCCAGCAGCCCTAGACGGCAACAGGGTCGGCAGTACTTC.

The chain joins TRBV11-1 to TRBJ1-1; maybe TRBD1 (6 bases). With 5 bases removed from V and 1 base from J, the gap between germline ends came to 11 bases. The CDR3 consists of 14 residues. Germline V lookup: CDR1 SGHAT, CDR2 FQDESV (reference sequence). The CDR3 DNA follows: TGTGCCAGCAGCGAACAGGGATCGAACACTGAAGCTTTCTTT. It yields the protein CASSEQGSNTEAFF.

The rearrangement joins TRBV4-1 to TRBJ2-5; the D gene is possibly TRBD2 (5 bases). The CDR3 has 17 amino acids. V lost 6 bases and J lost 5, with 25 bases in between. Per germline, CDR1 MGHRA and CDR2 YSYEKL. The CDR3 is CASRGRRSRRPEETQYF. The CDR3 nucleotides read TGCGCCAGCAGGGGTAGGAGGAGCAGGAGGCCAGAGGAGACCCAGTACTTC.

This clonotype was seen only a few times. The CDR3 region has the DNA TGCAGTGCTTGTGACGGGGGGTGGAACAATGATGAGCAGTTCTTC. Translated: CSACDGGWNNDEQFF. This chain uses TRBV20-1 with TRBJ2-1; TRBD2 agrees at 7 bases. J was trimmed by 8 bases and V by 5 bases; bases with no gene match: 15. CDR1 is DFQATT and CDR2 is SNEGSKA in the germline V gene (reference sequence). This CDR3 region has 15 residues.

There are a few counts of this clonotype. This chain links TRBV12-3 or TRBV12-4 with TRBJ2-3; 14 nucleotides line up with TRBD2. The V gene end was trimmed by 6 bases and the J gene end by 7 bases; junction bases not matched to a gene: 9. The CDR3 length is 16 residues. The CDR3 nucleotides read TGTGCCAGCAGGTCGCGGACTAGCGGGAGGAACCATACGCAGTATTTT. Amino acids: CASRSRTSGRNHTQYF.

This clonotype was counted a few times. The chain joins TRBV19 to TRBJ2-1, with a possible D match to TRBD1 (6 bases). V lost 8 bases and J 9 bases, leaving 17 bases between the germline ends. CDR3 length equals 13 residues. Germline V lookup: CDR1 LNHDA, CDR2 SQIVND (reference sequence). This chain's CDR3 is CASGQLLWGEQFF. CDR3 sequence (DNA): TGTGCCAGTGGACAGCTACTGTGGGGTGAGCAGTTCTTC.

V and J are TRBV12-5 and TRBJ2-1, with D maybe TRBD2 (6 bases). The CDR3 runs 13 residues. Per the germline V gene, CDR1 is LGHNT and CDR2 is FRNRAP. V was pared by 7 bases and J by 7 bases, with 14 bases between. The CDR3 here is CASAGTFGNEQFF. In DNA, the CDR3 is TGTGCTAGTGCCGGGACTTTTGGAAATGAGCAGTTCTTC.

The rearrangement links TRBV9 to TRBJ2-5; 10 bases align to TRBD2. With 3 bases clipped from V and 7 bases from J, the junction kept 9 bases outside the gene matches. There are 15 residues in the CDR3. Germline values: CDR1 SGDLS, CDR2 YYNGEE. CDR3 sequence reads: CASSEGSGRAGTQYF. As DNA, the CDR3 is TGTGCCAGCAGCGAGGGGAGCGGGAGGGCAGGGACCCAGTACTTC.

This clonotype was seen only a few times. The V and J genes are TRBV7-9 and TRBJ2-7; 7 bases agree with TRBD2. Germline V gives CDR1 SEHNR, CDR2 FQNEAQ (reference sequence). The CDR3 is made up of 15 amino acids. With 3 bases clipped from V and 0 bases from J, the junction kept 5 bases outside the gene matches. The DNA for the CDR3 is TGTGCCAGCAGCTTCTCGGGAGGAAGCTCCTACGAGCAGTACTTC. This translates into CASSFSGGSSYEQYF.

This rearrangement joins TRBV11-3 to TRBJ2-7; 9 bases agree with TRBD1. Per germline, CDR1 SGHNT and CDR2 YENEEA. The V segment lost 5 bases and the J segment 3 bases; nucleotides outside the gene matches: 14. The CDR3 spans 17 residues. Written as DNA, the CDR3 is TGTGCCAGCAGCACCACAGGGGGCTCTTCGGCGCACTACGAGCAGTACTTC. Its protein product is CASSTTGGSSAHYEQYF. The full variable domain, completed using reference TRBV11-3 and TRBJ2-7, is EAGVVQSPRYKIIEKKQPVAFWCNPISGHNTLYWYLQNLGQGPELLIRYENEEAVDDSQLPKDRFSAERLKGVDSTLKIQPAELGDSAVYLCASSTTGGSSAHYEQYFGPGTRLTVT.

The CDR3 spells CASSPGTAHNSPLHF. The CDR3, as DNA: TGTGCCAGCAGCCCGGGGACAGCTCATAATTCACCCCTCCACTTT. V gene TRBV5-5 combines with J gene TRBJ1-6, with 7 bases matching TRBD1. Germline V lookup: CDR1 SGHKS, CDR2 YYEKEE (reference sequence). V trimming: 4 bases; J trimming: 5 bases; junction bases outside the gene matches: 6. This CDR3 contains 15 residues.

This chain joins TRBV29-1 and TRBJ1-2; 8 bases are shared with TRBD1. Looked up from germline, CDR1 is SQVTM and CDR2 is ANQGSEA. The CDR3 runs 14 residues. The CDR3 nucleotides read TGCGCCATCCATGGGGGACAGGCTTCATATGGCTACACCTTC. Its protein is CAIHGGQASYGYTF.

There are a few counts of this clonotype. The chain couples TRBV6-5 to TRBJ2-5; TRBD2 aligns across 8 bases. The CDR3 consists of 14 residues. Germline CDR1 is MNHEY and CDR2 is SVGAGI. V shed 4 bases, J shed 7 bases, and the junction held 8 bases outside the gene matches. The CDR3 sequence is CASSSPSGPGTQYF. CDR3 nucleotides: TGTGCCAGCAGTTCCCCTAGCGGGCCAGGGACCCAGTACTTC.

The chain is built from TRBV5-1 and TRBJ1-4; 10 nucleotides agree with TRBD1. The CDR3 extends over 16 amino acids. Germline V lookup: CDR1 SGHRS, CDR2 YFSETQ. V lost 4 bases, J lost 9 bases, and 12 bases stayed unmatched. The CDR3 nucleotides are TGCGCCAGCAGCCCAGAACCAGGACAGGGGGTTAAAAAACTGTTTTTT. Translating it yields CASSPEPGQGVKKLFF.